This T cell receptor (beta chain) was captured by sequencing in a study of control samples from healthy donors and cancer patients (dated by TCRdb to the early 2020s). Note on this clone: Its antigen is not yet known.

Libraries came from the immunoSEQ multiplex PCR assay. TCRdb carries this immuneACCESS record with in-frame sequences only. Its versions omit some clonotypes, under half of them owing to an unresolved V gene in the studies checked, with the rest unexplained. The data table for this sample lists 150,000 to 200,000 clones. Clones ranked in the top ten supply approximately 2.2% of the sample. V sheds 8 bases and J sheds 8 bases, leaving 18 bases between their ends. According to the germline V gene (reference sequence), CDR1 reads LNHDA and CDR2 reads SQIVND. Inclusive of the bounding cysteine and phenylalanine, the CDR3 is 13 residues long. Of all the DNA, just the CDR3 is kept, 39 bases in frame from base 1.

Sequences were obtained from blood. The TCR sequence derives from a woman aged 25 to 39 in good health. The sequence is built from TRBV19 and TRBJ1-2, with the D segment identity uncertain. This receptor carries the CDR3 CASQSPGTRGYTF. The nucleotides are TGTGCCAGTCAGAGCCCGGGTACCAGGGGCTACACCTTC. The full variable domain, completed from the reference TRBV19 and TRBJ1-2 proteins outside the CDR3, reads DGGITQSPKYLFRKEGQNVTLSCEQNLNHDAMYWYRQDPGQGLRLIYYSQIVNDFQKGDIAEGYSVSREKKESFPLTVTSAQKNPTAFYLCASQSPGTRGYTFGSGTRLTVV.